Listed below are T cell receptor beta chains from one sample, sequenced in a study of blood T cell repertoires in COVID-19. The protocol was immunoSEQ multiplex PCR, while the TCRdb copy is restricted to in-frame clones and leaves out a portion. This table holds about 170,000 clones, 65% to 85% found once. The sequenced sample consisted of peripheral blood. The receptors here all came from a human donor with acute or convalescent COVID-19. The donor label of this sample is uncertain. CDR3s include the opening cysteine and the closing phenylalanine or tryptophan. The D gene is left open where the match is weak. Clone size, where shown, is once, few, many, or a class for clones that have expanded.

V gene	D gene	J gene	clone size	CDR3 DNA	CDR3 protein
TRBV28	TRBD1	TRBJ2-1	NA	TGTGCCACCCAGGGACAGGGCATCGGTGATGAGCAGTTCTTC	CATQGQGIGDEQFF
TRBV25-1	TRBD1	TRBJ1-2	NA	TGTGCCAGCAGTGATACTATACCGGACAGGGGATTATATGGCTACACCTTC	CASSDTIPDRGLYGYTF
TRBV30	NA	TRBJ2-4	few	TGTGCCTGGAAGAACGGGGGACAAAACATTCAGTACTTC	CAWKNGGQNIQYF
TRBV3-1/TRBV3-2	NA	TRBJ2-1	few	TGTGCCAGCAGCCCCTTAGCCGCAAGCTCCTACAATGAGCAGTTCTTC	CASSPLAASSYNEQFF
TRBV27	TRBD1	TRBJ2-7	once	TGTGCCAGCAGTCAAACGGGACAGGGGCGAGGCTACGAGCAGTACTTC	CASSQTGQGRGYEQYF
TRBV5-1	NA	TRBJ1-1	NA	TGCGCCAGCAGCTGGGCAGGCGGGGAAGTGAGCACTGAAGCTTTCTTT	CASSWAGGEVSTEAFF
TRBV7-2	TRBD1	TRBJ2-7	NA	TGTGCCAGCAGCCCCTTTCCGGGGACAGCCTACGAGCAGTACTTC	CASSPFPGTAYEQYF
TRBV30	TRBD1	TRBJ1-4	NA	TGTGCCTGGAGCACCACCCGGACAGGGAATGAAAAACTGTTTTTT	CAWSTTRTGNEKLFF
TRBV9	TRBD1	TRBJ2-7	NA	TGTGCCAGCAGCCCCCAGGCAGGGGGATACTACGAGCAGTACTTC	CASSPQAGGYYEQYF
TRBV29-1	NA	TRBJ2-6	NA	TGCAGCGTTGATTCAGTGTCTGGGGCCAACGTCCTGACTTTC	CSVDSVSGANVLTF
TRBV6-5	TRBD1	TRBJ2-2	NA	TGTGCCAGCAGGGGGACCCAGGGGGCCGGGGAGCTGTTTTTT	CASRGTQGAGELFF
TRBV28	NA	TRBJ1-1	NA	TGTGCCAGCAGGATTGGAGGGTCCCTTGAAGCTTTCTTT	CASRIGGSLEAFF
TRBV30	TRBD2	TRBJ2-1	NA	TGTGCCTGGAGTGGTTTGCTAGCGGGAGGCGGAGTTGAGCAGTTCTTC	CAWSGLLAGGGVEQFF
TRBV7-9	NA	TRBJ1-2	NA	TGTGCCAGCAGCTCCCGGAGGGAGAGTAGCTATGGCTACACCTTC	CASSSRRESSYGYTF
TRBV12-3/TRBV12-4	NA	TRBJ1-5	NA	TGTGCCAGCAGTCCCCAGGGAACGCAGCCCCAGCATTTT	CASSPQGTQPQHF
TRBV7-3	TRBD2	TRBJ2-3	once	TGTGCCAGCAGCTTAGAGGGAGGGTGGGCAGATACGCAGTATTTT	CASSLEGGWADTQYF
TRBV18	TRBD1	TRBJ1-2	few	TGTGCCAGCTCACCGCGCACAGGGGCCGTCGACTATGGCTACACCTTC	CASSPRTGAVDYGYTF
TRBV5-1	TRBD1	TRBJ1-2	NA	TGCGCCAGCAGCAGCACAGGGGCGCCGGAAGGCTACACCTTC	CASSSTGAPEGYTF
TRBV2	TRBD2	TRBJ2-2	NA	TGTGCCAGCAGTCTACTAGCGGGAGGGGTCACCGGGGAGCTGTTTTTT	CASSLLAGGVTGELFF
TRBV4-2	NA	TRBJ1-2	NA	TGTGCCAGCAGCCAAGACCGGTACAGTAACTATGGCTACACCTTC	CASSQDRYSNYGYTF
TRBV30	NA	TRBJ2-5	NA	TGTGCCTGGGATCTCGGCGGGGTAGGGGAGACCCAGTACTTC	CAWDLGGVGETQYF
TRBV6-1	TRBD2	TRBJ2-1	NA	TGTGCCAGCAGTGAAGCGCTTGCGGGGGGTCCCAATGAGCAGTTCTTC	CASSEALAGGPNEQFF
TRBV6-2/TRBV6-3	TRBD1	TRBJ2-3	few	TGTGCCAGCAGCCCCCCCAGGGGACAGGGAGATACGCAGTATTTT	CASSPPRGQGDTQYF
TRBV6-1	TRBD2	TRBJ2-3	NA	TGTGCCAGCAGTGAAGGGGCTAGCGGCTGGACAGATACGCAGTATTTT	CASSEGASGWTDTQYF
TRBV5-4	TRBD1	TRBJ1-4	NA	TGTGCCAGCAGCCCCGACAGGGGGCATGAAAAACTGTTTTTT	CASSPDRGHEKLFF
TRBV5-1	NA	TRBJ1-1	once	TGCGCCAGCAGCTTGGGGCAGGTATTAGACATGAACACTGAAGCTTTCTTT	CASSLGQVLDMNTEAFF
TRBV19	NA	TRBJ1-3	NA	TGTGCCAGTAGTAAACCCCCTCAACTAGGATCTGGAAACACCATATATTTT	CASSKPPQLGSGNTIYF
TRBV12-3/TRBV12-4	TRBD1	TRBJ1-4	NA	TGTGCCAGCAGTCGGAGGACAGGGCTGGTTTTT	CASSRRTGLVF
TRBV7-2	NA	TRBJ1-1	NA	TGTGCCAGCAGCTTAGACCCGGGAAGATGGACTGAAGCTTTCTTT	CASSLDPGRWTEAFF
TRBV7-2	NA	TRBJ1-2	NA	TGTGCCAGCAGCCTACCGTCAGCGGCTTCCAGCTATGGCTACACCTTC	CASSLPSAASSYGYTF
TRBV5-1	NA	TRBJ2-3	NA	TGCGCCAGCAGCTTGAGTCAGGGTGGGACAGATACGCAGTATTTT	CASSLSQGGTDTQYF
TRBV2	NA	TRBJ2-2	NA	TGTGCCAGCAAGGGGGGACAGAGCAACACCGGGGAGCTGTTTTTT	CASKGGQSNTGELFF
TRBV30	NA	TRBJ2-1	NA	TGTGCCTGGACCCTAGGAGCTCCCGGGGGTTACAATGAGCAGTTCTTC	CAWTLGAPGGYNEQFF
TRBV7-8	TRBD2	TRBJ2-7	NA	TGTGCCAGCAGCTTAGTTCCCGAAGCGGGAGAGCAGTACTTC	CASSLVPEAGEQYF
TRBV11-2	TRBD1	TRBJ2-7	once	TGTGCCAGCAGCTTAGAAAGGGGGCCTTACGAGCAGTACTTC	CASSLERGPYEQYF
TRBV5-4	TRBD2	TRBJ2-1	few	TGTGCCAGCAGCCCTCGGGGGGTGGTTGAGCAGTTCTTC	CASSPRGVVEQFF
TRBV6-5	NA	TRBJ2-5	NA	TGTGCCAGCAGTTCAGAGCAGGGGACAAAGTACTTC	CASSSEQGTKYF
TRBV6-6	TRBD1	TRBJ2-7	NA	TGTGCCAGCAGTGACGGACAGGGCTCCTACGAGCAGTACTTC	CASSDGQGSYEQYF
TRBV18	TRBD1	TRBJ1-2	few	TGTGCCAGCTCACCGGGACAGGGGTACGGCTACACCTTC	CASSPGQGYGYTF
TRBV30	NA	TRBJ1-1	NA	TGTGCCTGGGACCGGGGGAGGGCTGAAGCTTTCTTT	CAWDRGRAEAFF
TRBV4-1	NA	TRBJ2-7	NA	TGCGCCAGCAGCCAAATCCTCTCCGGGACTCTCACCTACGAGCAGTACTTC	CASSQILSGTLTYEQYF
TRBV18	NA	TRBJ1-4	NA	TGTGCCAGCTCACCCCCACAATCAACTAATGAAAAACTGTTTTTT	CASSPPQSTNEKLFF
TRBV4-2	NA	TRBJ1-1	NA	TGTGCCAGCAGCCAAGGGGCAGCGAACACTGAAGCTTTCTTT	CASSQGAANTEAFF
TRBV7-2	NA	TRBJ2-7	NA	TGTGCCAGCAGCGTAACCGGGACGGGACTCTACGAGCAGTACTTC	CASSVTGTGLYEQYF
TRBV7-2	NA	TRBJ2-2	NA	TGTGCCAGCAGCTTTTCGAGCACCGGGGAGCTGTTTTTT	CASSFSSTGELFF
TRBV28	NA	TRBJ1-3	NA	TGTGCCGCCGTCTCTACAGAACCCAGGAACACCATATATTTT	CAAVSTEPRNTIYF
TRBV28	TRBD1	TRBJ2-7	once	TGTGCCAGCAGTCGGGACAGGGGGTACGAGCAGTACTTC	CASSRDRGYEQYF
TRBV6-1	TRBD2	TRBJ2-1	NA	TGTGCCAGCAGTGCCTCCCTAGCGGGGGGGGACAATGAGCAGTTCTTC	CASSASLAGGDNEQFF
TRBV5-1	NA	TRBJ2-1	NA	TGCGCCAGCAGCTCGGAAGGGGTCTCCTACAATGAGCAGTTCTTC	CASSSEGVSYNEQFF
TRBV28	TRBD2	TRBJ2-1	once	TGTGCCAGCAGCCTGGTAGGACTAGCGGGAGTTGAGCAGTTCTTC	CASSLVGLAGVEQFF
TRBV29-1	TRBD1	TRBJ1-2	NA	TGCAGCGTTGAAGCGGACAGGGACTCGCTTGGCTACACCTTC	CSVEADRDSLGYTF
TRBV27	NA	TRBJ2-2	NA	TGTGCCAGCAGTTTCCAGACGGGGAACACCGGGGAGCTGTTTTTT	CASSFQTGNTGELFF
TRBV14	TRBD1	TRBJ2-1	NA	TGTGCCAGCAGCCTCCATACAGGGGGGTTAAACAATGAGCAGTTCTTC	CASSLHTGGLNNEQFF
TRBV10-2	TRBD1	TRBJ2-7	NA	TGCGCCAGCAGGAGGACAGGCTCGGGCTACGAGCAGTACTTC	CASRRTGSGYEQYF